This entry lists 29 T cell receptor beta chains sequenced from one sample in a study of blood T cell repertoires in COVID-19. Measured with immunoSEQ multiplex PCR; TCRdb has only the in-frame clones, and not every one. The sample yields around 120,000 clones, nearly 90% seen once. Specimen: peripheral blood. These receptors were collected from a woman aged 55-70 years with COVID-19, enrolled during active disease.

The chain has TRBV29-1 and TRBJ1-3, with D possibly matching TRBD1 (6 bases). The germline gives CDR1 SQVTM, CDR2 ANQGSEA. V shed 5 bases and J shed 0 bases, with 8 bases lying between them. The CDR3 runs to 13 residues. The CDR3 reads CSVQGSSGNTIYF. CDR3 DNA sequence: TGCAGCGTTCAGGGGTCCTCTGGAAACACCATATATTTT. Using reference TRBV29-1 and TRBJ1-3 for the parts outside the CDR3, the full variable domain is SAVISQKPSRDICQRGTSLTIQCQVDSQVTMMFWYRQQPGQSLTLIATANQGSEATYESGFVIDKFPISRPNLTFSTLTVSNMSPEDSSIYLCSVQGSSGNTIYFGEGSWLTVV.

The chain carries TRBV11-3 and TRBJ2-5; D may be TRBD1 (5 bases). V lost 5 bases and J lost 4, with 11 bases in between. CDR3 length: 13 amino acids. Germline CDR1 reads SGHNT; CDR2 reads YENEEA. CDR3 sequence: CASSPYRGETQYF. DNA of the CDR3: TGTGCCAGCAGCCCGTATAGGGGAGAGACCCAGTACTTC.

The chain carries TRBV9 and TRBJ2-2; possible D gene TRBD1, 5 bases. Trimming removed 7 bases from V and 5 bases from J, with 18 bases in between. Germline-derived CDR1 and CDR2 are SGDLS and YYNGEE. The CDR3 length is 15 residues. CDR3 coding DNA: TGTGCCAGCTCGGAAGGGGCGGTTAGAACCGGGGAGCTGTTTTTT. It encodes CASSEGAVRTGELFF.

The chain employs TRBV7-2 and TRBJ2-4; tentatively, D is TRBD1 (5 bases). Germline V gives CDR1 SGHTA, CDR2 FQGNSA. This CDR3 contains 19 residues. V gave up 1 base and J gave up 0 bases, with 19 bases separating them. CDR3 DNA: TGTGCCAGCAGCTTAGAGGGGCCTCGGACGGTGATAGCCAAAAACATTCAGTACTTC. Translated, it gives CASSLEGPRTVIAKNIQYF.

The V and J genes are TRBV15 and TRBJ1-1, with TRBD1 matching over 7 bases. V lost 3 bases, J lost 2 bases, and 6 bases stayed unmatched. Germline lookup yields CDR1 LNHNV and CDR2 YYDKDF (reference sequence). This CDR3 is 15 amino acids long. This chain's CDR3 is CATSSDWTGNTEAFF. CDR3 sequence (DNA): TGTGCCACCAGCAGTGATTGGACAGGCAACACTGAAGCTTTCTTT.

The V call is TRBV2, the J call TRBJ1-1; the D gene is possibly TRBD1 (6 bases). Deletions cut 4 bases from V and 1 base from J, with 10 bases between. CDR3 length: 14 amino acids. Germline lookup yields CDR1 SNHLY and CDR2 FYNNEI. Here the CDR3 DNA reads TGTGCCAGCAGTGTGGAGACAGGGAACACTGAAGCTTTCTTT. Translation: CASSVETGNTEAFF. Complete variable domain (other parts from reference TRBV2 and TRBJ1-1): EPEVTQTPSHQVTQMGQEVILRCVPISNHLYFYWYRQILGQKVEFLVSFYNNEISEKSEIFDDQFSVERPDGSNFTLKIRSTKLEDSAMYFCASSVETGNTEAFFGQGTRLTVV.

The CDR3 spells CASSYSFSTGANIQYF. In DNA form, the CDR3 reads TGTGCCAGCAGTTACTCCTTTTCGACAGGGGCGAACATTCAGTACTTC. The chain uses TRBV6-5 and TRBJ2-4; TRBD1 aligns across 8 bases. This CDR3 has 16 residues. Trimming cost V 0 bases and J 7 bases; bases outside gene matches: 8. Per germline, CDR1 MNHEY and CDR2 SVGAGI.

The V gene is TRBV5-5, the J gene TRBJ1-5; D unclear. The germline V gene has CDR1 SGHKS and CDR2 YYEKEE (reference sequence). There are 13 residues in the CDR3. Trimming stripped 0 bases from V and 6 bases from J, with 7 bases between. The CDR3 DNA follows: TGTGCCAGCAGCTTGGGGACTCTTCAGCCCCAGCATTTT. Translation gives CASSLGTLQPQHF.

The chain combines TRBV3-1 (or the pseudogene TRBV3-2) with TRBJ2-6; D unclear. Germline loops: CDR1 LGHDT, CDR2 YNNKEL (reference sequence). Trimming took 7 bases from V and 4 from J, leaving 11 bases between them. The CDR3 runs 14 residues. The CDR3 loop is CASNLKIGANVLTF. DNA of the CDR3: TGTGCCAGCAACCTAAAAATCGGGGCCAACGTCCTGACTTTC.

The CDR3 protein is CASSQEAAGVNTGELFF. The CDR3 DNA is TGTGCCAGCAGCCAAGAGGCGGCGGGGGTGAACACCGGGGAGCTGTTTTTT. V gene TRBV4-2 combines with J gene TRBJ2-2; 7 nucleotides agree with TRBD2. V gave up 0 bases and J gave up 1 base; unmatched junction bases: 5. The CDR3 is 17 amino acids. In germline, CDR1 is LGHNA, CDR2 YNFKEQ.

The chain combines TRBV7-7 with TRBJ2-5; 7 nucleotides line up with TRBD1. CDR3 length equals 15 residues. J lost 5 bases, V lost 5 bases, and 11 bases had no gene match. Germline V gene data show CDR1 as SSHAT and CDR2 as FNYEAQ (reference sequence). The DNA of the CDR3 is TGTGCCAGCAGCCAAGACCGACAGGGAGAGGAGACCCAGTACTTC. Its protein is CASSQDRQGEETQYF.

The V and J genes are TRBV5-6 and TRBJ2-7; no firm D call. Trimming left V 0 bases short and J 3 bases short, with 7 bases between. Germline lookup yields CDR1 SGHDT and CDR2 YYEEEE. The CDR3 spans 13 residues. CDR3 nucleotide sequence: TGTGCCAGCAGCTTGGGTTCGAGCTACGAGCAGTACTTC. Translating it yields CASSLGSSYEQYF.

This chain uses TRBV25-1 with TRBJ2-7; 7 nucleotides match TRBD1. This CDR3 has 16 amino acids. Germline V lookup: CDR1 MGHDK, CDR2 SYGVNS. With 5 bases clipped from V and 3 bases from J, the junction kept 13 bases outside the gene matches. In DNA, the CDR3 is TGTGCCAGCAGTTCGCCGCCAGACAGGGAAAGCTACGAGCAGTACTTC. Residues: CASSSPPDRESYEQYF.

The chain has TRBV27 and TRBJ1-6, with 7 bases aligning to TRBD1. Losses at the gene ends were 2 bases for V and 4 bases for J; bases not matched to a gene: 2. Germline assignment: CDR1 MNHEY and CDR2 SMNVEV (reference sequence). This CDR3 is built from 15 residues. The CDR3 coding sequence is TGTGCCAGCAGTTTAGACAGGGTTTATAATTCACCCCTCCACTTT. This codes for CASSLDRVYNSPLHF.

The rearrangement joins TRBV18 to TRBJ2-3, with TRBD2 identical over 7 bases. Per the germline V gene, CDR1 is KGHSH and CDR2 is LQKENI. V was clipped by 8 bases and J by 2 bases; unmatched bases: 4. This CDR3 contains 13 residues. CDR3 amino acids: CASLADPTDTQYF. The CDR3 coding sequence is TGTGCCAGCCTAGCGGACCCCACAGATACGCAGTATTTT.

Written as DNA, the CDR3 is TGTGCCAGCAGCTCAAGGGGGGGCTACGAGCAGTACTTC. Its translation is CASSSRGGYEQYF. The chain has TRBV7-3 and TRBJ2-7; the D gene is possibly TRBD2 (7 bases). Looked up from germline, CDR1 is SGHTA and CDR2 is FQGTGA. The CDR3 covers 13 residues. Trimming stripped 4 bases from V and 3 bases from J, with 10 bases between.

The V and J genes are TRBV4-2 and TRBJ1-5; no definite D call. The CDR3 length is 13 residues. V shed 0 bases and J shed 7 bases, with 7 bases lying between them. Germline V gene data show CDR1 as LGHNA and CDR2 as YNFKEQ. For the CDR3, the DNA is TGTGCCAGCAGCCAAGATGGAGCACAGCCCCAGCATTTT. Encoded protein: CASSQDGAQPQHF.

This chain uses TRBV5-1 with TRBJ2-7; 8 bases match TRBD1. With 4 bases clipped from V and 3 bases from J, the junction kept 6 bases outside the gene matches. Looked up from germline, CDR1 is SGHRS and CDR2 is YFSETQ. The length of the CDR3 is 14 residues. As DNA, the CDR3 is TGCGCCAGCAGCCACGACAGGGGACTCTACGAGCAGTACTTC. This sequence encodes CASSHDRGLYEQYF.

The gene calls are TRBV4-3 and TRBJ1-4, with 9 positions matching TRBD1. The CDR3 totals 14 residues. The trim removed 4 bases at V and 4 bases at J, leaving 1 base unmatched. The germline CDR1 and CDR2 sequences are LGHNA and YSLEER. The CDR3 loop reads CASSPGQGNEKLFF. For the CDR3, the DNA is TGCGCCAGCAGCCCGGGACAGGGTAATGAAAAACTGTTTTTT.

This rearrangement joins TRBV19 to TRBJ1-6; D gene uncertain. The CDR3 runs to 16 residues. Trimming took off 1 base at V and 7 bases at J, with 14 bases between the two ends. Germline-derived CDR1 and CDR2 are LNHDA and SQIVND (reference sequence). DNA for the CDR3: TGTGCCAGTAGTATAGGCGGGCAAGGCCAAAATTCACCCCTCCACTTT. Translation: CASSIGGQGQNSPLHF. Drawing the rest from reference TRBV19 and TRBJ1-6, the complete variable domain is DGGITQSPKYLFRKEGQNVTLSCEQNLNHDAMYWYRQDPGQGLRLIYYSQIVNDFQKGDIAEGYSVSREKKESFPLTVTSAQKNPTAFYLCASSIGGQGQNSPLHFGNGTRLTVT.

V usage is TRBV6-1 and J usage is TRBJ1-2; D may be TRBD1 (5 bases). CDR3 size: 19 residues. Trimming removed 4 bases from V and 4 bases from J, with 28 bases in between. The germline V gene encodes CDR1 MNHNS and CDR2 SASEGT. The CDR3 spells CASSAPTGGGSLLSYGYTF. Written as DNA, the CDR3 is TGTGCCAGCAGTGCTCCCACGGGGGGGGGAAGCCTCCTTAGCTATGGCTACACCTTC.

The genes are TRBV3-1 (or the pseudogene TRBV3-2) and TRBJ2-3, with D possibly TRBD2 on 6 matching bases. The CDR3 loop spans 15 amino acids. Germline lookup yields CDR1 LGHDT and CDR2 YNNKEL (reference sequence). Trimming removed 2 bases at V and 2 bases at J, with 11 bases between. The DNA of the CDR3 is TGTGCCAGCAGCCAACTAGCGCAGAACACAGATACGCAGTATTTT. As protein: CASSQLAQNTDTQYF.

V is TRBV14 and J is TRBJ2-1; D uncertain. Germline V CDR1 and CDR2: SGHDN, FVKESK. Trimming took off 0 bases at V and 0 bases at J, with 6 bases between the two ends. CDR3 length: 15 residues. CDR3 in amino acids: CASSQDISSYNEQFF. The CDR3, as DNA: TGTGCCAGCAGCCAAGATATTAGCTCCTACAATGAGCAGTTCTTC.

The chain recombines TRBV7-9 with TRBJ2-3; the D is unclear. Germline V gene sequence: CDR1 SEHNR, CDR2 FQNEAQ (reference sequence). CDR3 length: 12 amino acids. V gave up 3 bases and J gave up 5 bases, with 6 bases separating them. CDR3 in DNA: TGTGCCAGCAGCTTTGGCCGAGATACGCAGTATTTT. Encoded protein: CASSFGRDTQYF.

The genes are TRBV6-5 and TRBJ1-2, with a tentative D call TRBD1 (5 bases). The germline V gene encodes CDR1 MNHEY and CDR2 SVGAGI. V lost 6 bases, J lost 4 bases, and 18 bases lay in between. This CDR3 has 15 residues. In nucleotides, the CDR3 is TGTGCCAGCAGGGGTTACCGGGGGAATGGCTATGGCTACACCTTC. Amino acid sequence: CASRGYRGNGYGYTF.

This rearrangement joins TRBV6-2 or TRBV6-3 to TRBJ1-5, with a weak D call TRBD1 (6 bases). There are 17 residues in the CDR3. V was trimmed by 2 bases and J by 3 bases, leaving 17 bases between them. Germline-derived CDR1 and CDR2 are MNHEY and SVGEGT. Written as DNA, the CDR3 is TGTGCCAGCAGTTACCTTGGGACATGGGGTAACAATCAGCCCCAGCATTTT. Its protein product is CASSYLGTWGNNQPQHF.

The chain employs TRBV5-8 and TRBJ2-1; D possibly corresponds to TRBD2 (7 bases). Trimming cost V 10 bases and J 0 bases, with 20 bases left between them. From germline, CDR1 is SGHTS and CDR2 YDEGEE. This CDR3 is 16 amino acids long. CDR3 sequence reads: CASGGPRKSSYNEQFF. CDR3 in DNA: TGTGCCTCGGGGGGCCCTAGAAAAAGCTCCTACAATGAGCAGTTCTTC.

The V gene is TRBV18, the J gene TRBJ2-7; TRBD1 agrees at 7 bases. V was clipped by 3 bases and J by 1 base; unmatched bases: 9. The CDR3 has 16 residues. Germline lookup yields CDR1 KGHSH and CDR2 LQKENI. The CDR3 DNA follows: TGTGCCAGCTCACCCCAATCAGGGGGATTTTCCTACGAGCAGTACTTC. This translates into CASSPQSGGFSYEQYF.

J is TRBJ2-3 and V is TRBV9, with TRBD2 matching over 7 bases. V lost 4 bases to trimming and J lost 3 bases; unmatched junction nucleotides: 11. The CDR3 consists of 16 residues. Germline assignment: CDR1 SGDLS and CDR2 YYNGEE. The CDR3 region has the DNA TGTGCCAGCAGCCCGGGGGGAGGACCCTCTACAGATACGCAGTATTTT. This gives the protein CASSPGGGPSTDTQYF.